This is a list of T cell receptor beta chains from one sample in a study of blood T cell repertoires in COVID-19. Repertoires were generated with immunoSEQ multiplex PCR, while TCRdb's copy carries only in-frame clones and drops some. Among about 280,000 clones, roughly 85% were seen once, and the ten largest hold 5.1%. The sample was peripheral blood. The receptors were gathered from a man aged 45 to 65 with active or convalescent COVID-19. The CDR3 runs from the conserved cysteine through the conserved F or W. D genes are given only for firm matches. Not all rows give a size; the values are once, few, many and, for expanded clones, a class.

TRBV5-1	TRBD2	TRBJ2-1	NA	CASSARLAGVPSYNEQFF	TGCGCCAGCAGCGCCCGACTAGCGGGAGTGCCGTCCTACAATGAGCAGTTCTTC
TRBV5-1	NA	TRBJ1-4	NA	CASSLETARNEKLFF	TGCGCCAGCAGCTTGGAGACAGCCAGGAATGAAAAACTGTTTTTT
TRBV5-6	TRBD1	TRBJ1-5	NA	CASSFFGQGRSWSNQPQHF	TGTGCCAGCAGCTTTTTTGGACAGGGCCGGTCTTGGAGCAATCAGCCCCAGCATTTT
TRBV6-2/TRBV6-3	NA	TRBJ1-2	NA	CASSYSGGLGYTF	TGTGCCAGCAGTTACTCCGGAGGATTGGGCTACACCTTC
TRBV19	NA	TRBJ2-3	few	CASGRGHSDTQYF	TGTGCCAGTGGTCGGGGACATTCGGATACGCAGTATTTT
TRBV4-2	NA	TRBJ2-1	NA	CASSETSSYNEQFF	TGTGCCAGCAGCGAAACTAGTAGTTACAATGAGCAGTTCTTC
TRBV19	TRBD1	TRBJ2-4	NA	CASKGASKNIQYF	TGTGCCAGTAAGGGGGCGTCCAAAAACATTCAGTACTTC
TRBV15	TRBD1	TRBJ2-1	NA	CATSKTGGGEQFF	TGTGCCACCAGCAAAACAGGGGGCGGTGAGCAGTTCTTC
TRBV5-1	NA	TRBJ2-1	NA	CASSPGSNTGNEQFF	TGCGCCAGCAGCCCTGGGAGCAATACAGGGAATGAGCAGTTCTTC
TRBV10-1	NA	TRBJ1-1	NA	CASSEQLNTEAFF	TGCGCCAGCAGTGAACAGCTGAACACTGAAGCTTTCTTT
TRBV5-4	NA	TRBJ1-2	NA	CASSLEADYGYTF	TGTGCCAGCAGCTTGGAAGCGGACTATGGCTACACCTTC
TRBV5-1	NA	TRBJ2-7	NA	CASKGEYEQYF	TGCGCCAGCAAGGGGGAATACGAGCAGTACTTC
TRBV19	TRBD1	TRBJ2-3	NA	CASSPRDRSTDTQYF	TGTGCCAGTAGTCCCCGGGACAGGAGCACAGATACGCAGTATTTT
TRBV7-2	NA	TRBJ2-1	NA	CASSLASGRGEQFF	TGTGCCAGCAGCTTAGCGAGCGGGCGAGGGGAGCAGTTCTTC
TRBV12-3/TRBV12-4	NA	TRBJ2-1	NA	CASSLFGTHEQFF	TGTGCCAGCAGTTTATTCGGGACTCATGAGCAGTTCTTC
TRBV15	TRBD2	TRBJ2-7	NA	CATSRVGLAREQYF	TGTGCCACCAGCAGAGTGGGACTAGCGCGCGAGCAGTACTTC
TRBV9	TRBD1	TRBJ1-6	NA	CASSPRDRNSPLHF	TGTGCCAGCAGCCCGCGGGACAGAAATTCACCCCTCCACTTT
TRBV6-5	TRBD1	TRBJ1-2	NA	CASGDRGRGYTF	TGTGCCAGCGGGGACAGGGGGCGAGGCTACACCTTC
TRBV30	TRBD1	TRBJ2-1	NA	CAWSSTGARGEQFF	TGTGCCTGGAGTTCGACAGGGGCTCGGGGAGAGCAGTTCTTC
TRBV12-5	NA	TRBJ2-7	NA	CASGLSSPGYEQYF	TGTGCTAGTGGTTTGAGTAGTCCGGGGTACGAGCAGTACTTC
TRBV19	NA	TRBJ1-4	NA	CASTRDLFAGEKLFF	TGTGCCAGTACCCGCGACCTATTCGCGGGAGAAAAACTGTTTTTT
TRBV7-8	TRBD1	TRBJ1-3	NA	CASSFNRGSGNTIYF	TGTGCCAGCAGCTTTAACAGGGGCTCTGGAAACACCATATATTTT
TRBV2	TRBD2	TRBJ2-2	NA	CASSERAGRGGELFF	TGTGCCAGCAGTGAACGAGCGGGAAGGGGCGGGGAGCTGTTTTTT
TRBV6-5	TRBD1	TRBJ1-2	NA	CASWPTGTSYGYTF	TGTGCCAGTTGGCCGACAGGGACTAGCTATGGCTACACCTTC
TRBV7-6	NA	TRBJ1-6	NA	CASSTLPRGSYNSPLHF	TGTGCCAGCAGTACCCTCCCCAGGGGCTCCTATAATTCACCCCTCCACTTT
TRBV18	NA	TRBJ2-6	NA	CASSPFAGFSGANVLTF	TGTGCCAGCTCACCCTTTGCAGGGTTCTCTGGGGCCAACGTCCTGACTTTC
TRBV12-3/TRBV12-4	NA	TRBJ1-5	NA	CASRWGENQPQHF	TGTGCCAGCCGGTGGGGGGAAAATCAGCCCCAGCATTTT
TRBV27	NA	TRBJ1-1	NA	CASSLSYRAQTEAFF	TGTGCCAGCAGTTTATCTTACAGGGCTCAGACTGAAGCTTTCTTT
TRBV5-1	NA	TRBJ2-1	NA	CASQPSGSYNEQFF	TGCGCCAGCCAGCCCAGCGGATCCTACAATGAGCAGTTCTTC
TRBV19	TRBD1	TRBJ2-5	once	CASSIGRGLGETQYF	TGTGCCAGTAGTATAGGCAGGGGGCTGGGAGAGACCCAGTACTTC
TRBV30	NA	TRBJ1-5	once	CAWSPGGAQHF	TGTGCCTGGAGTCCGGGGGGGGCCCAGCATTTT
TRBV12-3/TRBV12-4	NA	TRBJ1-1	NA	CASSLAENTEAFF	TGTGCCAGCAGTTTGGCAGAGAACACTGAAGCTTTCTTT
TRBV2	NA	TRBJ1-3	NA	CASSSSTGRPTIYF	NA
TRBV6-4	TRBD2	TRBJ2-1	NA	CASSDSAGGGNEQFF	TGTGCCAGCAGTGACTCAGCGGGAGGGGGCAATGAGCAGTTCTTC
TRBV6-5	TRBD1	TRBJ2-7	once	CASSSARQGSFQYF	TGTGCCAGCAGTTCCGCACGACAGGGAAGTTTCCAGTACTTC
TRBV5-1	NA	TRBJ1-6	NA	CASSFSVDSPLHF	TGCGCCAGCAGCTTTTCCGTAGATTCACCCCTCCACTTT